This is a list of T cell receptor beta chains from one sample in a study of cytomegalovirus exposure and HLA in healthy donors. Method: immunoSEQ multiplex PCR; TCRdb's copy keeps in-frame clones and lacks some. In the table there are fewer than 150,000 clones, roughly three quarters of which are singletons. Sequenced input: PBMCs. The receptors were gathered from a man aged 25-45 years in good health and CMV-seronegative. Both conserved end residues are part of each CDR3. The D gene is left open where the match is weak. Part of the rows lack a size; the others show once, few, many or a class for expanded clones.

CDR3 protein: CASSDGTSGSRELFF
CDR3 DNA: TGTGCCAGCAGTGACGGGACTAGCGGGAGTCGGGAGCTGTTTTTT
J gene: TRBJ2-2
clone size: NA
D gene: TRBD2
V gene: TRBV6-4

CDR3 protein: CASTRAGIPYNEQFF
CDR3 DNA: TGTGCCAGTACCCGAGCGGGCATACCCTACAATGAGCAGTTCTTC
J gene: TRBJ2-1
clone size: NA
D gene: NA
V gene: TRBV19

CDR3 protein: CASSSGTGGYQPQHF
CDR3 DNA: TGTGCCAGCAGCTCCGGGACAGGGGGCTATCAGCCCCAGCATTTT
J gene: TRBJ1-5
clone size: NA
D gene: NA
V gene: TRBV12-1

CDR3 protein: CASSNYLTYEQYF
CDR3 DNA: TGTGCCAGTAGTAACTACCTCACCTACGAGCAGTACTTC
J gene: TRBJ2-7
clone size: NA
D gene: NA
V gene: TRBV19

CDR3 protein: CASTTLFEAFF
CDR3 DNA: TGTGCCAGCACAACATTATTTGAAGCTTTCTTT
J gene: TRBJ1-1
clone size: once
D gene: NA
V gene: TRBV28

CDR3 protein: CASSRDSYNEQFF
CDR3 DNA: TGTGCCAGCAGTAGGGACAGCTACAATGAGCAGTTCTTC
J gene: TRBJ2-1
clone size: few
D gene: TRBD1
V gene: TRBV2

CDR3 protein: CASSQDRGRGDIQYF
CDR3 DNA: TGTGCCAGCAGCCAAGATCGGGGCAGGGGGGACATTCAGTACTTC
J gene: TRBJ2-4
clone size: few
D gene: NA
V gene: TRBV14

CDR3 protein: CASSYALGASYEQYF
CDR3 DNA: TGTGCCAGCAGTTATGCCTTGGGGGCGTCTTACGAGCAGTACTTC
J gene: TRBJ2-7
clone size: few
D gene: NA
V gene: TRBV6-5

CDR3 protein: CATSRDRVSREQFF
CDR3 DNA: TGTGCCACCAGCAGAGATCGGGTGAGTCGTGAGCAGTTCTTC
J gene: TRBJ2-1
clone size: NA
D gene: NA
V gene: TRBV15

CDR3 protein: CASSAQENTEAFF
CDR3 DNA: TGTGCCAGCAGCGCCCAGGAGAACACTGAAGCTTTCTTT
J gene: TRBJ1-1
clone size: NA
D gene: NA
V gene: TRBV7-2

CDR3 protein: CASSLHMTENTEAFF
CDR3 DNA: TGTGCCAGCAGCCTACATATGACAGAGAACACTGAAGCTTTCTTT
J gene: TRBJ1-1
clone size: NA
D gene: NA
V gene: TRBV14

CDR3 protein: CASRPISDRADTQYF
CDR3 DNA: TGTGCCAGTAGACCTATTAGCGACCGGGCAGATACGCAGTATTTT
J gene: TRBJ2-3
clone size: NA
D gene: NA
V gene: TRBV19

CDR3 protein: CASSRGLAMNYEQYF
CDR3 DNA: TGTGCCAGCAGTCGTGGACTAGCGATGAACTACGAGCAGTACTTC
J gene: TRBJ2-7
clone size: few
D gene: TRBD2
V gene: TRBV5-6

CDR3 protein: CASSYRGGSPLHF
CDR3 DNA: TGTGCCAGCAGTTACAGGGGAGGTTCACCCCTCCACTTT
J gene: TRBJ1-6
clone size: NA
D gene: NA
V gene: TRBV6-5

CDR3 protein: CASSYSGTGGTGELFF
CDR3 DNA: TGTGCCAGCAGTTACTCGGGGACAGGGGGCACCGGGGAGCTGTTTTTT
J gene: TRBJ2-2
clone size: NA
D gene: TRBD1
V gene: TRBV6-5

CDR3 protein: CATQGQSNYGYTF
CDR3 DNA: TGTGCCACCCAGGGACAGAGTAACTATGGCTACACCTTC
J gene: TRBJ1-2
clone size: NA
D gene: TRBD1
V gene: TRBV10-3

CDR3 protein: CASSHHAGSYEQYF
CDR3 DNA: TGTGCCAGCAGTCATCATGCGGGGTCCTACGAGCAGTACTTC
J gene: TRBJ2-7
clone size: NA
D gene: NA
V gene: TRBV28

CDR3 protein: CASSLPDQPQHF
CDR3 DNA: TGTGCCAGCAGCTTACCCGATCAGCCCCAGCATTTT
J gene: TRBJ1-5
clone size: few
D gene: NA
V gene: TRBV7-6

CDR3 protein: CASSTGTSIYEQYF
CDR3 DNA: TGTGCCAGCAGCACCGGGACTAGTATCTACGAGCAGTACTTC
J gene: TRBJ2-7
clone size: NA
D gene: TRBD2
V gene: TRBV5-4

CDR3 protein: CASRTAGLDTDTQYF
CDR3 DNA: TGTGCCAGCAGGACAGCGGGACTGGACACAGATACGCAGTATTTT
J gene: TRBJ2-3
clone size: NA
D gene: TRBD2
V gene: TRBV6-5

CDR3 protein: CASSFGTGGRWGAFF
CDR3 DNA: TGTGCCAGCAGTTTTGGTACAGGGGGCCGATGGGGAGCTTTCTTT
J gene: TRBJ1-1
clone size: NA
D gene: TRBD1
V gene: TRBV27

CDR3 protein: CASSFDGTTYQQLFF
CDR3 DNA: TGCGCCAGCAGCTTTGACGGGACAACCTACCAACAGCTGTTTTTT
J gene: TRBJ1-4
clone size: NA
D gene: NA
V gene: TRBV5-1

CDR3 protein: CASVGSYSGNTIYF
CDR3 DNA: TGTGCCAGCGTGGGCAGCTACTCTGGAAACACCATATATTTT
J gene: TRBJ1-3
clone size: NA
D gene: NA
V gene: TRBV28

CDR3 protein: CASNRVLEEEAFF
CDR3 DNA: TGTGCCAGTAACAGGGTCTTGGAGGAAGAAGCTTTCTTT
J gene: TRBJ1-1
clone size: NA
D gene: NA
V gene: TRBV7-2

CDR3 protein: CASSSPRDSYNEQFF
CDR3 DNA: TGTGCCAGCAGTTCCCCCCGGGACAGCTACAATGAGCAGTTCTTC
J gene: TRBJ2-1
clone size: NA
D gene: TRBD1
V gene: TRBV28

CDR3 protein: CASSLALRGKGETQYF
CDR3 DNA: TGCGCCAGCAGCTTGGCCTTGAGGGGGAAAGGAGAGACCCAGTACTTC
J gene: TRBJ2-5
clone size: NA
D gene: NA
V gene: TRBV5-1

CDR3 protein: CASSPGAAGVTDTQYF
CDR3 DNA: TGTGCCAGCAGCCCGGGAGCAGCGGGAGTTACAGATACGCAGTATTTT
J gene: TRBJ2-3
clone size: NA
D gene: TRBD2
V gene: TRBV13

CDR3 protein: CASSLRVDGPTDTQYF
CDR3 DNA: TGTGCCAGCAGCTTACGGGTTGACGGCCCCACAGATACGCAGTATTTT
J gene: TRBJ2-3
clone size: NA
D gene: NA
V gene: TRBV5-6

CDR3 protein: CASSRTDNYGYTF
CDR3 DNA: TGCGCCAGCAGTAGGACAGATAACTATGGCTACACCTTC
J gene: TRBJ1-2
clone size: NA
D gene: NA
V gene: TRBV10-1

CDR3 protein: CASSPTGTGGSMAFF
CDR3 DNA: TGTGCCAGCAGCCCTACCGGGACAGGGGGCAGTATGGCTTTCTTT
J gene: TRBJ1-1
clone size: NA
D gene: TRBD1
V gene: TRBV9

CDR3 protein: CASSSPLSSYNEQFF
CDR3 DNA: TGTGCCAGCAGCTCCCCTTTGAGCTCCTACAATGAGCAGTTCTTC
J gene: TRBJ2-1
clone size: NA
D gene: NA
V gene: TRBV7-9

CDR3 protein: CASSYPGGELFF
CDR3 DNA: TGTGCCAGCAGTTACCCAGGGGGGGAGCTGTTTTTT
J gene: TRBJ2-2
clone size: NA
D gene: NA
V gene: TRBV6-6

CDR3 protein: CASSFAAGGDSPLHF
CDR3 DNA: TGTGCCAGCAGTTTTGCGGCAGGGGGCGATTCACCCCTCCACTTT
J gene: TRBJ1-6
clone size: NA
D gene: TRBD1
V gene: TRBV27

CDR3 protein: CASSFRPGVSTDTQYF
CDR3 DNA: TGCGCCAGCAGCTTCCGCCCGGGGGTGAGCACAGATACGCAGTATTTT
J gene: TRBJ2-3
clone size: NA
D gene: NA
V gene: TRBV5-1

CDR3 protein: CASSEPDRSYNEKLFF
CDR3 DNA: TGTGCCAGCAGTGAACCCGACAGGAGTTATAATGAAAAACTGTTTTTT
J gene: TRBJ1-4
clone size: few
D gene: NA
V gene: TRBV25-1

CDR3 protein: CASSSSRSGRSTDTQYF
CDR3 DNA: TGTGCCAGCAGTTCCTCACGGAGCGGACGCAGCACAGATACGCAGTATTTT
J gene: TRBJ2-3
clone size: NA
D gene: NA
V gene: TRBV27

CDR3 protein: CASSASGTSSYNEQFF
CDR3 DNA: TGTGCCAGCAGTGCCTCCGGGACTAGCTCCTACAATGAGCAGTTCTTC
J gene: TRBJ2-1
clone size: NA
D gene: TRBD2
V gene: TRBV25-1

CDR3 protein: CAISEFEGADTQYF
CDR3 DNA: TGTGCCATCAGTGAGTTTGAGGGGGCAGATACGCAGTATTTT
J gene: TRBJ2-3
clone size: NA
D gene: NA
V gene: TRBV10-3

CDR3 protein: CASSIWGRTYEQYF
CDR3 DNA: TGTGCCAGTAGTATCTGGGGGCGTACCTACGAGCAGTACTTC
J gene: TRBJ2-7
clone size: once
D gene: NA
V gene: TRBV19

CDR3 protein: CASQLTSGYTDTQYF
CDR3 DNA: TGCGCCAGCCAGCTGACTAGCGGCTACACAGATACGCAGTATTTT
J gene: TRBJ2-3
clone size: NA
D gene: TRBD2
V gene: TRBV5-1

CDR3 protein: CASLSGGREETQYF
CDR3 DNA: TGTGCCAGCCTGTCGGGCGGGAGGGAAGAGACCCAGTACTTC
J gene: TRBJ2-5
clone size: NA
D gene: TRBD2
V gene: TRBV6-6

CDR3 protein: CASSLGGAGGTGELFF
CDR3 DNA: TGTGCCAGCAGCCTCGGGGGAGCGGGAGGTACCGGGGAGCTGTTTTTT
J gene: TRBJ2-2
clone size: NA
D gene: TRBD2
V gene: TRBV13